The 30 T cell receptor beta chains below were found in one sample sequenced in a study of long-term antiretroviral therapy in people with HIV. The libraries were made with immunoSEQ v3.0 at survey level. The repertoire was sequenced with immunoSEQ multiplex PCR; TCRdb's copy has only in-frame clones and lacks some. The data contain some 14,000 clones, 75% to 85% of them singletons. The sequencing here drew on unsorted PBMCs, taken 3.1 years after starting antiretroviral therapy. The receptors shown here come from a man between 40 and 49 years old with HIV.

The chain combines TRBV5-6 with TRBJ1-2; D is unclear. The CDR3 spans 12 residues. The germline V gene has CDR1 SGHDT and CDR2 YYEEEE. With 0 bases removed from V and 13 bases from J, the gap between germline ends came to 13 bases. The CDR3 here is CASSLDLPLLTF. The CDR3, as DNA: TGTGCCAGCAGCTTGGACCTACCACTCCTCACCTTC.

The chain couples TRBV5-5 to TRBJ2-5, with D possibly TRBD1 on 5 matching bases. This CDR3 contains 14 residues. V was pared by 0 bases and J by 4 bases, with 10 bases between. Germline CDR1 reads SGHKS; CDR2 reads YYEKEE (reference sequence). The CDR3 loop is CASSLGTGVETQYF. CDR3 bases: TGTGCCAGCAGCTTGGGAACAGGAGTAGAGACCCAGTACTTC.

The chain employs TRBV5-1 and TRBJ1-6; no clear D gene. The length of the CDR3 is 16 residues. V was shortened by 0 bases and J by 7 bases, with 14 bases between the two germline ends. Germline assignment: CDR1 SGHRS and CDR2 YFSETQ. The CDR3 loop reads CASSLEGEGGNSPLHF. The CDR3 DNA reads as TGCGCCAGCAGCTTGGAAGGAGAGGGAGGAAATTCACCCCTCCACTTT.

This rearrangement joins TRBV5-1 to TRBJ2-7; the match to TRBD1 covers 8 bases. The trim removed 0 bases at V and 0 bases at J, leaving 14 bases unmatched. CDR1 and CDR2 from the germline V gene are SGHRS and YFSETQ. CDR3 length equals 19 residues. CDR3 residues: CASSLGTGSRRLSSYEQYF. CDR3 DNA sequence: TGCGCCAGCAGCTTGGGGACAGGGTCGCGTAGATTAAGCTCCTACGAGCAGTACTTC.

This chain joins TRBV6-5 and TRBJ1-2; D is unresolved. This CDR3 contains 13 residues. Per germline, CDR1 MNHEY and CDR2 SVGAGI. The V and J ends lost 6 bases and 3 bases respectively, with 11 bases between them. For the CDR3, the DNA is TGTGCCAGCAGCCCGGACGGATACTATGGCTACACCTTC. It is translated as CASSPDGYYGYTF.

The V call is TRBV6-5, the J call TRBJ1-6; no clear D. The V gene's germline CDR1 is MNHEY and CDR2 SVGAGI. The CDR3 is 14 residues long. Trimming took 0 bases from V and 6 from J, leaving 6 bases between them. CDR3 nucleotides: TGTGCCAGCAGTTACTCGAATGGTAATTCACCCCTCCACTTT. This translates into CASSYSNGNSPLHF.

V gene TRBV4-1 combines with J gene TRBJ1-3; D is unclear. The V and J ends lost 5 bases and 4 bases respectively, with 12 bases between them. Germline V CDR1 and CDR2: MGHRA, YSYEKL. The CDR3 totals 14 residues. The CDR3 here is CASSGPLQGNTIYF. For the CDR3, the DNA is TGCGCCAGCAGCGGGCCACTTCAGGGAAACACCATATATTTT.

V gene TRBV29-1 combines with J gene TRBJ1-1; unclear D gene. The germline gives CDR1 SQVTM, CDR2 ANQGSEA. The CDR3 sequence is 14 residues long. V lost 2 bases and J lost 0, with 10 bases in between. DNA of the CDR3: TGCAGCGTTGAATTACCAGGTATGAACACTGAAGCTTTCTTT. This translates into CSVELPGMNTEAFF.

CDR3 nucleotides: TGTGCCAGCAGTGAGCGACAGGCGGGGGCTAATGAAAAACTGTTTTTT. It specifies CASSERQAGANEKLFF. The J gene is TRBJ1-4, the V gene TRBV2; a weak D match, TRBD1 (6 bases). Trimming pared 3 bases from V and 3 bases from J, leaving 14 bases between. The CDR3 consists of 16 residues. The germline V gene encodes CDR1 SNHLY and CDR2 FYNNEI. The variable domain in full, completed from reference TRBV2 and TRBJ1-4, reads EPEVTQTPSHQVTQMGQEVILRCVPISNHLYFYWYRQILGQKVEFLVSFYNNEISEKSEIFDDQFSVERPDGSNFTLKIRSTKLEDSAMYFCASSERQAGANEKLFFGSGTQLSVL.

This chain connects TRBV19 to TRBJ1-5, with D uncertain. V dropped 7 bases and J dropped 0 bases, with 10 bases sitting between them. The CDR3 sequence is 14 residues long. Germline V gene sequence: CDR1 LNHDA, CDR2 SQIVND (reference sequence). In nucleotides, the CDR3 is TGTGCCAGTAAACCAGAGTATAGCAATCAGCCCCAGCATTTT. Its protein is CASKPEYSNQPQHF.

This clone is a singleton in its sample. The chain carries TRBV29-1 and TRBJ1-1; no definite D call. V gave up 7 bases and J gave up 1 base, with 4 bases separating them. Germline assignment: CDR1 SQVTM and CDR2 ANQGSEA. The CDR3 runs to 10 residues. CDR3 sequence: CSAQNTEAFF. DNA for the CDR3: TGCAGCGCACAGAACACTGAAGCTTTCTTT.

The chain carries TRBV27 and TRBJ2-7; D is unclear. Germline loops: CDR1 MNHEY, CDR2 SMNVEV (reference sequence). The CDR3 loop spans 13 amino acids. Trimming cost V 3 bases and J 0 bases, with 6 bases left between them. DNA for the CDR3: TGTGCCAGCAGTTTTTCCGTCTCCTACGAGCAGTACTTC. Translating gives CASSFSVSYEQYF.

The V call is TRBV19, the J call TRBJ2-1, with a weak D call TRBD2 (7 bases). This CDR3 has 16 residues. V was cut by 4 bases and J by 1 base, with 14 bases left in between. Germline values: CDR1 LNHDA, CDR2 SQIVND (reference sequence). As DNA, the CDR3 is TGTGCCAGTAGTAGCGGGGGCGCGATTTCCTACAATGAGCAGTTCTTC. Protein: CASSSGGAISYNEQFF. Full variable domain (outside the CDR3, taken from reference TRBV19 and TRBJ2-1): DGGITQSPKYLFRKEGQNVTLSCEQNLNHDAMYWYRQDPGQGLRLIYYSQIVNDFQKGDIAEGYSVSREKKESFPLTVTSAQKNPTAFYLCASSSGGAISYNEQFFGPGTRLTVL.

This chain links TRBV10-3 with TRBJ1-4; 7 bases line up with TRBD1. The length of the CDR3 is 16 residues. The germline V gene encodes CDR1 ENHRY and CDR2 SYGVKD. The junction had 4 bases not matched to a gene; V was cut back by 3 bases and J by 0 bases. The CDR3 loop is CAISDVGQTTNEKLFF. DNA for the CDR3: TGTGCCATCAGTGACGTGGGACAGACAACTAATGAAAAACTGTTTTTT.

The chain carries TRBV6-5 and TRBJ2-1; D possibly uses TRBD1 or TRBD2 (5 bases each). Deletions cut 0 bases from V and 6 bases from J, with 12 bases between. Germline values: CDR1 MNHEY, CDR2 SVGAGI. The CDR3 loop spans 15 amino acids. The CDR3 is CASSYSSGRSNEQFF. In DNA, the CDR3 is TGTGCCAGCAGTTACTCCTCGGGACGGAGCAATGAGCAGTTCTTC.

This clone was detected only a few times. The genes are TRBV27 and TRBJ1-6; tentatively, D is TRBD1 (6 bases). V was clipped by 6 bases and J by 9 bases, with 21 bases between them. CDR1 is MNHEY and CDR2 is SMNVEV in the germline V gene (reference sequence). The length of the CDR3 is 16 residues. The CDR3 is CASRPRPQDRFSPLHF. The DNA of the CDR3 is TGTGCCAGCAGACCAAGGCCCCAGGACAGATTTTCACCCCTCCACTTT.

The genes are TRBV29-1 and TRBJ1-1; D not certain. CDR1 is SQVTM, CDR2 ANQGSEA, per germline. Trimming pared 5 bases from V and 5 bases from J, leaving 12 bases between. The CDR3 runs 12 residues. The CDR3 loop is CSVITLRTEAFF. The CDR3 DNA follows: TGCAGCGTTATCACCCTGAGGACTGAAGCTTTCTTT.

A few counts support this clone. The chain joins TRBV7-9 to TRBJ1-2; a possible D gene is TRBD1 (5 bases). The CDR3 sequence is 13 residues long. Between the trimmed V and J ends, which lost 5 bases and 5 bases, there was a span of 12 bases. Per the germline V gene, CDR1 is SEHNR and CDR2 is FQNEAQ (reference sequence). This CDR3 is CASSPGGGYGYTF. CDR3 nucleotide sequence: TGTGCCAGCAGCCCCGGGGGGGGTTATGGCTACACCTTC.

The chain carries TRBV18 and TRBJ1-4; D uncertain. V gave up 1 base and J gave up 8 bases, with 8 bases separating them. The germline CDR1 and CDR2 sequences are KGHSH and LQKENI. This CDR3 region has 13 residues. DNA for the CDR3: TGTGCCAGCTCACCACGGCTAGGGGAAAAACTGTTTTTT. Translated, it gives CASSPRLGEKLFF.

V is TRBV30 and J is TRBJ1-1; D might be TRBD1 (5 bases). Germline CDR1 and CDR2: GTSNPN and SVGIG (reference sequence). This CDR3 has 12 residues. V dropped 0 bases and J dropped 7 bases, with 9 bases sitting between them. CDR3 sequence reads: CAWSVGVFEAFF. In DNA form, the CDR3 reads TGTGCCTGGAGTGTAGGGGTCTTTGAAGCTTTCTTT.

Points on this clone: Other nucleotide sequences in the sample specify the same CDR3. The V call is TRBV9, the J call TRBJ2-1, with 12 positions matching TRBD2. The CDR3 has 16 residues. Trimming cost V 3 bases and J 4 bases; bases outside gene matches: 5. Germline V gene lookup returns CDR1 SGDLS and CDR2 YYNGEE. This CDR3 reads CASSGPSGGAYNEQFF. In nucleotides, the CDR3 is TGTGCCAGCAGCGGACCTAGCGGGGGGGCTTACAATGAGCAGTTCTTC.

In nucleotides, the CDR3 is TGTGCCTGGAGTGCCCTTCGGGGCCCCTACAATGAGCAGTTCTTC. It codes for CAWSALRGPYNEQFF. V is TRBV30 and J is TRBJ2-1; D assignment may be TRBD1 or TRBD2 (5 bases each). Trimming removed 1 base at V and 2 bases at J, with 12 bases between. The CDR3 is 15 amino acids. CDR1 and CDR2 (germline): GTSNPN, SVGIG (reference sequence).

The chain recombines TRBV9 with TRBJ2-1; D not certain. The CDR3 consists of 13 residues. The germline V gene encodes CDR1 SGDLS and CDR2 YYNGEE. Trimming left V 3 bases short and J 0 bases short, with 4 bases between. The CDR3 region has the DNA TGTGCCAGCAGCGCGTACTCCTACAATGAGCAGTTCTTC. Translation gives CASSAYSYNEQFF.

The J gene is TRBJ2-3, the V gene TRBV10-1, with TRBD2 identical over 8 bases. V shed 3 bases, J shed 2 bases, and the junction held 4 bases outside the gene matches. Germline V lookup: CDR1 WNHNN, CDR2 SYGVQD (reference sequence). The CDR3 sequence is 15 residues long. Here the CDR3 reads CASSEAGANTDTQYF. In DNA form, the CDR3 reads TGCGCCAGCAGTGAAGCGGGGGCCAACACAGATACGCAGTATTTT.

The chain links TRBV5-1 to TRBJ2-7; 7 bases line up with TRBD1. The CDR3 extends over 14 amino acids. In germline, CDR1 is SGHRS, CDR2 YFSETQ. V gave up 3 bases and J gave up 4 bases; unmatched junction bases: 7. CDR3: CASSWAGQVYEQYF. The CDR3 region has the DNA TGCGCCAGCAGCTGGGCCGGACAGGTATACGAGCAGTACTTC.

This clone was recorded a few times. The chain carries TRBV15 and TRBJ1-2; D possibly corresponds to TRBD1 (5 bases). CDR3 length: 17 amino acids. Deletions cut 1 base from V and 0 bases from J, with 15 bases between. Germline values: CDR1 LNHNV, CDR2 YYDKDF (reference sequence). CDR3 protein: CATSRGGDDNANYGYTF. The CDR3 DNA reads TGTGCCACCAGCAGAGGAGGGGACGATAACGCTAACTATGGCTACACCTTC.

This chain uses TRBV5-1 with TRBJ2-6; unclear D gene. Germline-derived CDR1 and CDR2 are SGHRS and YFSETQ. V lost 4 bases to trimming and J lost 0 bases, with 26 bases between them. The CDR3 is 21 amino acids. CDR3 loop: CASSASPGSGPPSSGANVLTF. The CDR3 nucleotides read TGCGCCAGCAGCGCGTCTCCTGGCTCAGGCCCCCCAAGCTCTGGGGCCAACGTCCTGACTTTC.

V gene TRBV5-1 combines with J gene TRBJ1-2; D uncertain. The germline V and J ends were trimmed by 4 bases and 4 bases, with 17 bases remaining between them. This CDR3 region has 15 residues. Germline loops: CDR1 SGHRS, CDR2 YFSETQ. The CDR3 reads CASSPRGQDLYGYTF. The CDR3 coding sequence is TGCGCCAGCAGCCCCCGCGGGCAGGATCTCTATGGCTACACCTTC.

The J gene is TRBJ2-7, the V gene TRBV6-6; D is perhaps TRBD1 (6 bases). The CDR3 consists of 14 residues. Looked up from germline, CDR1 is MNHNY and CDR2 is SVGAGI (reference sequence). V dropped 2 bases and J dropped 3 bases, with 11 bases sitting between them. For the CDR3, the DNA is TGTGCCAGCAGTTACGGTGGCAGGGGCTACGAGCAGTACTTC. It codes for CASSYGGRGYEQYF.

The V and J genes are TRBV28 and TRBJ1-4, with 7 bases aligning to TRBD1. V lost 4 bases to trimming and J lost 9 bases; unmatched junction nucleotides: 14. This CDR3 is 16 amino acids long. Germline CDR1 MDHEN, CDR2 SYDVKM. The CDR3 loop is CASSSGVDRDRKKLFF. CDR3 DNA sequence: TGTGCCAGCAGTTCGGGGGTAGACAGGGATCGGAAAAAACTGTTTTTT.